The clone carrying this T cell receptor beta chain was detected a few times. The same CDR3 also results from other DNA sequences found in this sample. The data were taken from a study of blood T cell repertoires in COVID-19. Study overall: Sample material is recorded as cDNA or gDNA derived from T cells, B-cell-depleted T cells, or PBMCs.

The data were produced by immunoSEQ multiplex PCR, yet TCRdb's version contains in-frame clones alone and is incomplete. The data show tens of thousands of clones, roughly 90% seen once. With V trimmed by 6 bases and J by 1 base, 7 bases remained unmatched. In germline, CDR1 is SNHLY, CDR2 FYNNEI. This CDR3 region has 17 residues. Input material: peripheral blood. This chain joins TRBV2 and TRBJ2-3; 13 nucleotides line up with TRBD2. The TCR comes from a man aged 50 to 60 with acute or convalescent COVID-19. CDR3 sequence: CASRRWTSGSGTDTQYF. DNA of the CDR3: TGTGCCAGCAGACGGTGGACTAGCGGGAGTGGCACAGATACGCAGTATTTT.